This T cell receptor beta chain was found in a study of neurological immune-mediated disorders. With 10-nucleotide random UMIs, 5'RACE was used to make the cDNA. MiXCR, run by TCRdb on the 5' RACE reads, gives a single entry per CDR3 protein. The sample lists fewer than 35,000 distinct CDR3 sequences, over 3% seen once, with 7% to 8.5% in the top ten. Whole-study results and caveats: The authors found no clinical or MRI feature associated with the multiple sclerosis repertoire cluster.

This clonotype was detected ten times or more. Its antigen is currently unknown. This CDR3 comprises 15 residues. The V gene end was trimmed by 5 bases and the J gene end by 4 bases; junction bases not matched to a gene: 6. PBMCs stored at -80 C, numbering 2 million, were the origin of the unsorted libraries. This chain connects TRBV12-3 or TRBV12-4 to TRBJ1-5; 9 nucleotides align to TRBD1. This receptor was taken from a woman between 25 and 40 years old with multiple sclerosis. The material sequenced was PBMCs. The CDR3 DNA sequence: TGTGCCAGCAGTCCGGGACAGGGAGTGAATCAGCCCCAGCATTTT. The encoded protein is CASSPGQGVNQPQHF.